This entry is about one T cell receptor (beta chain). Its antigen is not known. TCRdb's table, derived via immunoSEQ multiplex PCR, lists solely in-frame clones and lacks some. The table has about 4,500 clones, 75% to 85% seen once. This specimen belongs to a study of T cell repertoires in ileal Crohn's disease. Germline loops: CDR1 SGHDT, CDR2 YYEEEE. The CDR3 loop spans 13 amino acids. Trimming removed 0 bases at V and 3 bases at J, with 6 bases between. The study, taken as a whole, reports: Sorted CD8 T cells held more high-frequency clones than CD4.

The TCR comes from an adult with Crohn's disease. The rearrangement joins TRBV5-6 to TRBJ1-1, with TRBD1 as a possible D gene (5 bases). The sequenced material came from ileal tissue. The CDR3 coding sequence is TGTGCCAGCAGCTTGGCAGGGTACACTGAAGCTTTCTTT. Translating it yields CASSLAGYTEAFF.